The clone carrying this T cell receptor (beta chain) was seen repeatedly, ten times or more. This sample was included in a study of early T cells in non-severe SARS-CoV-2 infection. Overall study: The authors sequenced bulk RNA from unsorted whole blood, leaving chains unpaired.

In germline, CDR1 is SQVTM, CDR2 ANQGSEA. The CDR3 is 10 amino acids. TCRdb independently ran MiXCR on the 5' RACE reads; one entry per CDR3 protein. The table has about 100,000 distinct CDR3 sequences, about 13% seen once. The source material was whole blood. This TCR was sampled from an adult who was a healthcare worker with PCR-confirmed SARS-CoV-2 infection or an uninfected control (not recorded which). The J gene is TRBJ2-3, the V gene TRBV29-1; D not certain. The CDR3, as DNA: TGCAGTGGTAAGGTGGATACGCAGTATTTT. Translation gives CSGKVDTQYF.